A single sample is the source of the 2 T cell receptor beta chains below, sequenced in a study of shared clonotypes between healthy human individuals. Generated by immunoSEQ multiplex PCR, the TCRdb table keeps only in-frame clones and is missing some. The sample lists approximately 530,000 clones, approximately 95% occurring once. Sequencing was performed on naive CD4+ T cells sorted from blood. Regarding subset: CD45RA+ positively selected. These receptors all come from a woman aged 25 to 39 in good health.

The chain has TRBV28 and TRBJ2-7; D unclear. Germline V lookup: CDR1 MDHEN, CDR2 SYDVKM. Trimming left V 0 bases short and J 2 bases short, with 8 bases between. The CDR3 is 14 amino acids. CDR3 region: CASSLWAPPYEQYF. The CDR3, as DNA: TGTGCCAGCAGTTTATGGGCCCCTCCCTACGAGCAGTACTTC. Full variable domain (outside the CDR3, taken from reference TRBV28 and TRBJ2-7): DVKVTQSSRYLVKRTGEKVFLECVQDMDHENMFWYRQDPGLGLRLIYFSYDVKMKEKGDIPEGYSVSREKKERFSLILESASTNQTSMYLCASSLWAPPYEQYFGPGTRLTVT.

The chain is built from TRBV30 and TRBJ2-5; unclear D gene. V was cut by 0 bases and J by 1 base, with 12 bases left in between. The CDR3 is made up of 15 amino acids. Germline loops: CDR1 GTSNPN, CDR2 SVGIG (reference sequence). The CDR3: CAWSVGRGGQETQYF. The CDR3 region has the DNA TGTGCCTGGAGTGTAGGCAGAGGCGGCCAAGAGACCCAGTACTTC.